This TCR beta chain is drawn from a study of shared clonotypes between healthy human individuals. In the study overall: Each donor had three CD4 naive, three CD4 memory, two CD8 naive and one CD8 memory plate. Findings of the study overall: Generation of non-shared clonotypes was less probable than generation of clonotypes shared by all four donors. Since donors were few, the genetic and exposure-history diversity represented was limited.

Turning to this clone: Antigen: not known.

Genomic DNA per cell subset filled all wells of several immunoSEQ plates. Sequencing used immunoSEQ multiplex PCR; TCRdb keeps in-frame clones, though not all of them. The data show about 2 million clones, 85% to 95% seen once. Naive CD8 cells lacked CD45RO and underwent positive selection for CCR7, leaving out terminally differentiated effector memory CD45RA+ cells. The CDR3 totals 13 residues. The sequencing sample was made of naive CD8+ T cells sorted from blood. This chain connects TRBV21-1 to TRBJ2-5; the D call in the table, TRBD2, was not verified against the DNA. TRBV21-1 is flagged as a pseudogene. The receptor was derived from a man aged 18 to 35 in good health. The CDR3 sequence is CASRPASGETQYF. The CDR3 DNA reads TGTGCCAGCAGGCCGGCTAGCGGAGAGACCCAGTACTTC.